The present TCR beta chain was sequenced within a study of T cells expressing NK-cell markers. On the study more broadly: From sorted CD3+CD56+NKG2C+, CD3+CD56+NKG2C- and CD3+CD56-NKG2C+ T cells came the TCR beta repertoires. Within the sequenced cohort of eight donors, seven exhibited HCMV seropositivity and one was seronegative. Study-wide results and caveats: Dominant NKG2C+ clonotypes made up about 1.0-7.5% of CD8+ T cells in about six donors.

The length of the CDR3 is 13 residues. CDR1 and CDR2 from the germline V gene are SGDLS and YYNGEE. The authors generated TCR beta cDNA through 5'RACE template switching with UMIs. Each CDR3 protein gets one entry in TCRdb, which reprocessed the 5' RACE reads and gives no DNA. In all, the sample yields 550,000 or so distinct CDR3 sequences. Comments on this clonotype: Its antigen remains unidentified.

The J gene is TRBJ2-3, the V gene TRBV9; the D call from TCRdb, TRBD2, cannot be confirmed without DNA. The TCR sequence derives from a man between 18 and 29 years old in good health. The specimen sequenced was blood T cells: a sorted CD56 or NKG2C T cell subset, CD4+ or CD8+ T cells, or bulk PBMC T cells (not recorded which). The CDR3: CASSVVLGGPQYF. Full variable domain (missing parts from reference TRBV9 and TRBJ2-3): DSGVTQTPKHLITATGQRVTLRCSPRSGDLSVYWYQQSLDQGLQFLIQYYNGEERAKGNILERFSAQQFPDLHSELNLSSLELGDSALYFCASSVVLGGPQYFGPGTRLTVL.